Listed here is a single TCR beta chain. This sample was taken from a study of T-cell memory formation after mild COVID-19. 5'RACE primed at constant segments yielded TCR alpha and TCR beta cDNA libraries bearing sample barcodes and UMIs. TCRdb reprocessed the 5' RACE reads with MiXCR, giving one entry per CDR3 protein. Of almost 550,000 distinct CDR3 sequences detected, roughly 20% appear once; the ten largest clones hold approximately 12%. The germline V gene encodes CDR1 SGHVS and CDR2 FNYEAQ. Trimming removed 5 bases from V and 0 bases from J, with 19 bases in between. This CDR3 contains 17 residues.

This clonotype was obtained from an adult woman who had mild COVID-19 (a few samples of this study predate the infection). Cell type and time point are not known. This chain links TRBV7-6 with TRBJ2-5; D not certain. The sequencing input was PBMCs or a T cell subset sorted from them (not recorded which). CDR3 nucleotides: TGTGCCAGCAGCCCGCACCCGGGCTCGACCGACCAAGAGACCCAGTACTTC. This translates into CASSPHPGSTDQETQYF.